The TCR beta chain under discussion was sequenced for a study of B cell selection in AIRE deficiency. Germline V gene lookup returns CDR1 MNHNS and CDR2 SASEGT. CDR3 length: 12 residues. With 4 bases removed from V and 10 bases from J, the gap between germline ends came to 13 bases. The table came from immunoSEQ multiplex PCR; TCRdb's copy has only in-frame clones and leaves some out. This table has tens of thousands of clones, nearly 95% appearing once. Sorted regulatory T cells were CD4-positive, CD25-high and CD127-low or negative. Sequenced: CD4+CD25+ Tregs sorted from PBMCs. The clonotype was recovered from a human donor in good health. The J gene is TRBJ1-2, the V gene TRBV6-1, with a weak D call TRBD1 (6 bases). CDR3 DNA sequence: TGTGCCAGCAGTGGTCTGGACAGAGTCTACACCTTC. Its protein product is CASSGLDRVYTF.